This record concerns one T cell receptor beta chain sequence. No cognate antigen has been identified for it. No qualities accompany the bases; no much larger clone lies one base away. Germline trimming amounts to 6 bases on V and 5 bases on J, with 14 as the count of junction bases outside the gene matches. The CDR3 runs 18 residues from the cysteine to the phenylalanine. Just CDR3 DNA is preserved here, 54 bases in frame from base 1. Sequences SGHVS (CDR1) and FQNEAQ (CDR2) are obtained from the germline V gene. These data belong to a study of shared clonotypes between healthy human individuals (TCRdb year 2020). As for the study more broadly: Two women and a few men aged 18 to 49 years were included in the cohort. For each donor, three plates each were used for CD4 naive and CD4 memory, two plates were used for CD8 naive, and one plate was used for CD8 memory. Blood TCR repertoires of about five healthy adults were deeply sequenced to estimate repertoire size and the extent of clonotype sharing between individuals. To increase sequencing depth and limit assay-specific biases, different laboratories used diverse techniques to prepare libraries and sequence TCR repertoires. Between about 0.85 and 9.5 billion PBMCs per donor were obtained by leukapheresis. Broader findings and caveats from the paper: Estimated clonotype richness was generally larger for naive than for memory subsets. Sampling was limited to blood, and TCR repertoires in tissue likely differ from TCR repertoires in blood. Pairwise subsampling indicated that sequencing depth was expected to affect the degree of clonotype sharing among donors. Because the study included only a small number of donors, the genetic and exposure-history diversity represented was limited. Sharing across a handful of donors was observed for 4.5% to 6.5% of naive CD4, over 3% of naive CD8, over 2% of memory CD4, and about 0.38% of memory CD8 clonotypes. Compared with non-shared clonotypes, clonotypes shared by all four sorted-subset donors had higher generation probabilities. Incomplete sequencing was indicated by rarefaction of sorted-subset datasets, despite the large sequencing depth.

The donors were healthy, HIV-negative adults with no recently reported acute infections or vaccinations. All donors were Caucasian adults living in Nashville, Tennessee, USA. CD4+ T cells were enriched by magnetic negative selection; naive cells were then positively selected on CD45RA, and the negative fraction formed the memory subset. Blood was collected by leukapheresis, and PBMCs were isolated by Ficoll-Histopaque density gradient centrifugation and then cryopreserved in liquid nitrogen vapor phase. Analytical flow cytometry was used to check the purity and quantity of every magnetically sorted T cell population. Genomic DNA was isolated from every sorted fraction and measured by UV absorbance on a Nanodrop 2000c. Using the deep immunoSEQ assay, TCR CDR3 regions were amplified from genomic DNA by multiplex PCR. For each cell subset, the extracted genomic DNA was distributed evenly across all wells of several immunoSEQ 96-well plates, and each plate served as one replicate. For sorted subsets, around 200 ng genomic DNA, equal to 30,000 or so T cell genomes, was loaded into each replicate PCR. The purified libraries were quantified using a Qubit 3.0 fluorometer, sized with a Bioanalyzer 2100, and then quantified again using the KAPA Library Quantification kit. Every immunoSEQ 96-well plate was sequenced on a dedicated single-read 150-cycle Illumina NextSeq 550 flow cell. Under the source paper's analysis protocol: Because the immunoSEQ output included only junctional sequences and no quality scores, the filtering could not be the same as the filtering used for full-length reads. To assign V/J genes and CDR3, sequences were annotated against IMGT germline references using PyIR, a Python wrapper for IgBLAST v1.9. Reads with weak V/J assignments (E-value above 1e-6), missing CDR3, stop codons, out-of-frame junctions, or ambiguous translated residues were removed. V3J clonotypes were defined by identical inferred V gene, J gene, and CDR3 amino acid sequence. Percentage overlap between repertoires was calculated by dividing the number of shared unique clonotypes by the size of the smaller repertoire. Repertoire richness was assessed with RTK rarefaction, the Chao1 estimator, and Recon v2.1 estimates of unobserved clonotypes. For all TCRbeta clonotypes obtained by the gDNA method from several donors, generation probabilities were computed with OLGA. TCRdb holds this immuneACCESS table with in-frame rearrangements only. Some clones are missing; in checked studies, unresolved V genes explain under half, and the rest has no known cause. V and J calls and clone size come straight from that table; D and trimming were deduced from the DNA. This sample comprises 2 million to 2.5 million clones, more than 90% of them detected only once. The ten largest clones represent around 0.13% of the sample.

The source material was naive CD4+ T cells sorted from blood. Sample cell subset or site, as interpreted from the label and publication: CD45RA+ positively selected. In this chain, TRBV7-8 is recombined with TRBJ2-2, with TRBD1 identical over 11 junction bases. This receptor was obtained from a man younger than 30 in good health. CDR3 loop: CASRPGQGATGKTGELFF. The sequenced DNA: TGTGCCAGCAGGCCAGGACAGGGGGCAACGGGAAAAACCGGGGAGCTGTTTTTT.